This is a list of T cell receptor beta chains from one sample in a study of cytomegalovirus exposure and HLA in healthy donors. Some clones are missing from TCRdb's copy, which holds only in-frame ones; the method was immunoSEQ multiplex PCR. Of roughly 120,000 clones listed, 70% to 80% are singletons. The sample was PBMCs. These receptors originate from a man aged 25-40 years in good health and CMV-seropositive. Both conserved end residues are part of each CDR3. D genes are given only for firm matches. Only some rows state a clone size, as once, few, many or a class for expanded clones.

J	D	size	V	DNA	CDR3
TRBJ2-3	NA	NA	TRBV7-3	TGTGCCAGCAGCTTATTCGGCAGGGGCACAGATACGCAGTATTTT	CASSLFGRGTDTQYF
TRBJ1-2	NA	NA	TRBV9	TGTGCCAGCAGCGCCCTACTTGGTAATGGCTACACCTTC	CASSALLGNGYTF
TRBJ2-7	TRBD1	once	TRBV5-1	TGCGCCAGCAGCTTCCTCCCTTCGGGACAGAACTCCTACGAGCAGTACTTC	CASSFLPSGQNSYEQYF
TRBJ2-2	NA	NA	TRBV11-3	TGTGCCAGCAGCTTAGACTATGCCAGGGCCACCGGGGAGCTGTTTTTT	CASSLDYARATGELFF
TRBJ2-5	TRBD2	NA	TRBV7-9	TGTGCCAGCAGCCCCCGGGACTATCAAGAGACCCAGTACTTC	CASSPRDYQETQYF
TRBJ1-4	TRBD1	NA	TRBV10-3	TGTGCCATCAGTGATACCGGGACAGGGACGACTAATGAAAAACTGTTTTTT	CAISDTGTGTTNEKLFF
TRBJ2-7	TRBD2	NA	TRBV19	TGTGCCAGTAGTGGGGTTAGCGGGGGGCCCTATCCGAACTACGAGCAGTACTTC	CASSGVSGGPYPNYEQYF
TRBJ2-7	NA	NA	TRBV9	TGTGCCAGCAGCGTAGGGCCGCCCCATACCTACGAGCAGTACTTC	CASSVGPPHTYEQYF
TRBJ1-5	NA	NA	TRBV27	TGTGCCAGCAGTTTATCTGCAGGGGCTAGCAATCAGCCCCAGCATTTT	CASSLSAGASNQPQHF
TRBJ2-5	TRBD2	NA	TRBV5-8	TGTTCCAGCAGCTGGTCGGGGGGGCGGACCCAGTACTTC	CSSSWSGGRTQYF
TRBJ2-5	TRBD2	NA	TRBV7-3	TGTGCCAGCAGCTTAACGGGACTAGCGGAAGAGACCCAGTACTTC	CASSLTGLAEETQYF